Here is one T cell receptor beta chain with its context. Trimming took 2 bases from V and 6 from J, leaving 12 bases between them. Germline CDR1 is SEHNR and CDR2 is FQNEAQ (reference sequence). CDR3 length: 14 residues. The sample comes from a study of blood T cell repertoires in COVID-19. Study-level background: There were acute and convalescent COVID-19 samples, and they came from the United States, Italy and Spain.

This table comes from immunoSEQ multiplex PCR, and its TCRdb copy is limited to in-frame clones, with some not included. This table holds fewer than 400,000 clones, around 86% found once. This receptor was identified in a human donor in a cohort sampled during active COVID-19. Material for sequencing was peripheral blood. This chain connects TRBV7-9 to TRBJ2-3, with a possible D match to TRBD1 (6 bases). The CDR3, as DNA: TGTGCCAGCAGCTTACCCTACAGGGCGGATACGCAGTATTTT. Amino acids: CASSLPYRADTQYF.